This TCR beta chain was observed in a study of blood T cells in healthy people across ages (dated by TCRdb to between 2015 and 2017). Concerning the study at large: In model experiments, template switching captured about one uniquely barcoded TCR beta cDNA molecule for every two T cells. The study analyzed two additional independent replicas of 1 million unique cDNA reads from the same blood draw for two donors, one aged 18 to 29 and one aged 80 or older. The donors were split into four age groups: young (average 16 years), middle-aged (roughly 39), aged (approximately 59) and long-lived (approximately 80). Using deep sequencing normalized with unique cDNA molecular identifiers, the study measured how TCR beta repertoire diversity changes with age. To avoid experimental bias, donors of different ages were spread randomly across the sequencing lanes. Study-wide conclusions, independent of this receptor: Observed TCR beta diversity per million T cells fell roughly linearly with age, and a significant reduction was already apparent by age around 36. The percentage of naive T cells measured by flow cytometry correlated strongly with observed TCR beta diversity. Compared with the aged group, more naive CD4+ T cells, fewer expanded clones and increased TCR diversity were shown by the long-lived group, suggesting age selection. Estimates of total diversity based on one million sequenced T cells were regarded as lower bounds and as underestimates. Because donor CMV infection status was unknown, age-related changes in expanded clonotypes were potentially confounded. Bulk unsorted PBMC profiling prevented conclusive comparison of naive and antigen-experienced compartments.

Concerning this clonotype itself: Its binding antigen is unknown. No qualities accompany the bases; no much larger clone lies one base away.

The library was generated by 5' RACE. The reads were generated on an Illumina HiSeq 2500. The second PCR ran for roughly 7 to 11 cycles and used a J-beta primer mix along with a sample-barcoded 5' primer. Each TCR beta cDNA molecule received a unique molecular identifier from a template-switch 5' adaptor carrying 12 random nucleotides. Each sample yielded at least 3 million CDR3-containing paired-end reads. The Mint cDNA synthesis kit, primed by a TRBC-specific oligonucleotide, was used to synthesize first-strand cDNA from all RNA. After uracil-DNA glycosylase treatment, a first 18-cycle PCR used universal primers M1SS and BC2_uni_R on all cDNA. As for how the authors treated the data: For normalization, 1 million high-quality reads were randomly selected from each sample, with every read carrying a distinct molecular identifier. Reads with shared molecular identifiers were discarded instead of being binned into consensus sequences. CDR3 identification, clonotype clustering and error correction used MiTCR with a Q25 quality threshold and the strictest error-elimination algorithm. Lower-bound total TCR beta diversity was estimated with a nonparametric unseen species model using Euler transformation. TCRdb's own reprocessing of the public reads used fastp at Q25 and MiXCR and kept productive beta chains. Every entry covers one CDR3 protein and lists the most common genes and DNA from its rows. TCRdb, not the authors, supplied the V and J calls. Recorded for this sample are about 640,000 distinct CDR3 sequences; around two fifths of them occurred a single time. The top ten constitute around 30% of the sample.

For CDR1 and CDR2, the germline V gene lists SGHVS and FNYEAQ. Including cysteine and phenylalanine, the CDR3 has 16 amino acids. The entry retains the CDR3 DNA only, 48 bases that are in frame from base 1. Trimming costs V 2 bases and J 1 base, and their ends lie 14 bases apart. The roughly 37 donors, aged roughly 6 to 95 years, were systemically healthy Caucasian individuals from Russia. Each donor gave about 9.7 milliliters of peripheral blood, drawn into EDTA-treated Vacutainer tubes. Ficoll-Paque density-gradient centrifugation was used to isolate PBMCs, with at least 7 million per sample. Trizol reagent was used to extract total RNA from PBMCs, with at least 6 micrograms per sample. Naive CD45RAhigh/CD27high T cell percentages were measured by flow cytometry on a PBMC aliquot from every donor.

The receptor was isolated from a man older than 75 in good health. Sequenced sample: blood. This receptor chain uses TRBV7-6 and TRBJ2-5, with TRBD2 as a weak D call on 5 bases. The CDR3 protein sequence reads: CASSLPPGELQETQYF. The DNA reads TGTGCCAGCAGCTTACCCCCTGGGGAGCTCCAAGAGACCCAGTACTTC.